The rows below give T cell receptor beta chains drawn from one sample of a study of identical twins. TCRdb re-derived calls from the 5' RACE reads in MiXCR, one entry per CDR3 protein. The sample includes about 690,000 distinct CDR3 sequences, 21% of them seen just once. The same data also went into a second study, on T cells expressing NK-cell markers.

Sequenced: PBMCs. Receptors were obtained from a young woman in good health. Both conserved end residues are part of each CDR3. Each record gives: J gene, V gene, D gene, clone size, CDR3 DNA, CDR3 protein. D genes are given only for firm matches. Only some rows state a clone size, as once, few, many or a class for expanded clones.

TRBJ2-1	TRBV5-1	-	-	TGCGCCAGCAGCCCATCCTTTTCGAGCTCCTACAATGAGCAGTTCTTC	CASSPSFSSSYNEQFF
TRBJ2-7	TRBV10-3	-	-	TGTGCCATCAGACAGTACGGGAACGAGCAGTACTTC	CAIRQYGNEQYF
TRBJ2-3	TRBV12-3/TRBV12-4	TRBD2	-	TGTGCCAGCGGGAGTCGGACTAGCGTAACAGATACGCAGTATTTT	CASGSRTSVTDTQYF
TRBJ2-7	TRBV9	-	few	TGTGCCAGCAGCGGGGGGTTGGGCCTCTACGAGCAGTACTTC	CASSGGLGLYEQYF
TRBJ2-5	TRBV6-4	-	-	TGTGCCAGCAGCATCGGGGCTGAGACCCAGTACTTC	CASSIGAETQYF
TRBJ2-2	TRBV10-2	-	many	TGCGCCAGCAGTGAGTTCGAGGTCGCCATGATCGGGGAGCTGTTTTTT	CASSEFEVAMIGELFF
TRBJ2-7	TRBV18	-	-	TGTGCCAGCTCACCAGTCGCGGAGGGGGCGGGCGAGCAGTACTTC	CASSPVAEGAGEQYF
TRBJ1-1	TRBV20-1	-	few	TGCAGTGCTTTCAGGACAACTGAAGCTTTCTTT	CSAFRTTEAFF
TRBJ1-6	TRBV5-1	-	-	TGCGCCAGCAGCGTGACAGGCTATAATTCACCCCTCCACTTT	CASSVTGYNSPLHF
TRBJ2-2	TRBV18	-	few	TGTGCCAGCTCACCTCAGAAGAACACCGGGGAGCTGTTTTTT	CASSPQKNTGELFF
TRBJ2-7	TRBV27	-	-	TGTGCCAGCAGTTTTAGGCGTTCCGGTTCCGAGCAGTACTTC	CASSFRRSGSEQYF
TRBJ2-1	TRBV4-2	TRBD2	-	TGTGCCAGCAGCCGAGGAAGCGGGGACTCCTACAATGAGCAGTTCTTC	CASSRGSGDSYNEQFF
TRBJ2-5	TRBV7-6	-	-	TGTGCCAGCAGCTTAGCAAGAGCGGGACAGGAGACCCAGTACTTC	CASSLARAGQETQYF
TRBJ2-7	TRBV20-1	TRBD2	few	TGCAGTGCTAGCGGCCTAGCGGAATCCTACGAGCAGTACTTC	CSASGLAESYEQYF
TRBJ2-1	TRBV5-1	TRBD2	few	TGCGCCAGCAGCCCGGGACTAGCGGCCGTCGATGAGCAGTTCTTC	CASSPGLAAVDEQFF
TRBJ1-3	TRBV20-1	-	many	TGCAGTGCGACAAGACACTCTGGAAACACCATATATTTT	CSATRHSGNTIYF
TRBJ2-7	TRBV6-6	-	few	TGTGCCAGCGCTACAGGGTACGAGCAGTACTTC	CASATGYEQYF
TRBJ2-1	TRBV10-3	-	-	TGTGCCATCAGTGAGTCTGTGCCAGAGTACAATGAGCAGTTCTTC	CAISESVPEYNEQFF
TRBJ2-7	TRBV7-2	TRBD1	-	TGTGCCAGCAGCAAAGACAGGGTCGCCTACGAGCAGTACTTC	CASSKDRVAYEQYF
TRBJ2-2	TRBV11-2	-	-	TGTGCCAGCAGCTTATGGCTGAGGGGTAACACCGGGGAGCTGTTTTTT	CASSLWLRGNTGELFF
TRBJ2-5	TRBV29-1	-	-	TGCAGCGCGGGACGGCACCAAGAGACCCAGTACTTC	CSAGRHQETQYF
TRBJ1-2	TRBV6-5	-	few	TGTGCCAGCAGTTACAGTCAGATGATCGGCTATGGCTACACCTTC	CASSYSQMIGYGYTF
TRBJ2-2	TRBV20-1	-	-	TGCAGTGCTAGAGATGGCAACAAGGGGTACACCGGGGAGCTGTTTTTT	CSARDGNKGYTGELFF
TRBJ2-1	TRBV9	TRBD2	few	TGTGCCAGCAGCCCCGGGACTAGTATGTATGAGCAGTTCTTC	CASSPGTSMYEQFF
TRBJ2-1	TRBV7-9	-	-	TGTGCCAGCAGCTGGGGGGACCCGTTCTACAATGAGCAGTTCTTC	CASSWGDPFYNEQFF
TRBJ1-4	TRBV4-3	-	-	TGCGCCAGCAGGTCGAGGCCTGCAACTAATGAAAAACTGTTTTTT	CASRSRPATNEKLFF
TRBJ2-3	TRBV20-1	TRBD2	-	TGCAGTGCTAGAGATCAGCGGGGGGGCGCAGATACGCAGTATTTT	CSARDQRGGADTQYF
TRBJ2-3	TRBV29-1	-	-	TGCAGCGTGGATGCCAGATCCCCGCCAGATACGCAGTATTTT	CSVDARSPPDTQYF